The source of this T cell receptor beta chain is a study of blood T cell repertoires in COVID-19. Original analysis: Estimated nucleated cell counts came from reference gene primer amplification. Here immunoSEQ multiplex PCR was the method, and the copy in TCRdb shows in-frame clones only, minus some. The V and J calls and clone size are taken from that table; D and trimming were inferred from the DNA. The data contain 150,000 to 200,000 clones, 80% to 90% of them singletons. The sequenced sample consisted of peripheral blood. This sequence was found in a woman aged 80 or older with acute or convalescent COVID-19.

The CDR3 nucleotides are TGTGCCAGCAGTCTCGCGGGGGGCTACACCTTC. As protein: CASSLAGGYTF. The chain links TRBV12-3 or TRBV12-4 to TRBJ1-2; no clear D. V was trimmed by 5 bases and J by 8 bases, leaving 9 bases between them. The CDR3 covers 11 residues.